The rows below give T cell receptor beta chains drawn from one sample of a study of T cells in Graves' hyperthyroidism and ophthalmopathy. Using its own MiXCR run on the multiplex PCR reads, TCRdb lists one record per CDR3 protein. Here the sample spans fewer than 300,000 distinct CDR3 sequences, roughly 15% being singletons. Sequenced material: blood. These receptors originate from a woman aged 50 to 60 with Graves' hyperthyroidism that later progressed to Graves' ophthalmopathy. Each CDR3 is given with its conserved first and last residue. The order of the fields is clone size, J gene, V gene, D gene, CDR3 DNA, CDR3 protein. D genes are given only for firm matches. Size is stated for part of the rows, as once, few or many counts, or as a class when the clone is expanded.

abundance: many; j_gene: TRBJ1-1; v_gene: TRBV7-2; d_gene: TRBD1; CDR3nt: TGTGCCAGCAGCTCAAGGACAGGGGAAGCTTTCTTT; CDR3aa: CASSSRTGEAFF
abundance: many; j_gene: TRBJ1-1; v_gene: TRBV30; d_gene: NA; CDR3nt: TGTGCCTCCCGGGAGGGGGGCACTGAAGCTTTCTTT; CDR3aa: CASREGGTEAFF
abundance: NA; j_gene: TRBJ1-4; v_gene: TRBV5-1; d_gene: TRBD1; CDR3nt: TGCGCCAGCAGCTTGGCCCCACAGGGGACTAATGAAAAACTGTTTTTT; CDR3aa: CASSLAPQGTNEKLFF
abundance: many; j_gene: TRBJ1-4; v_gene: TRBV15; d_gene: NA; CDR3nt: TGTGCCACCAGCAGAGCCTTGGACAGAGGAAAACTGTTTTTT; CDR3aa: CATSRALDRGKLFF
abundance: many; j_gene: TRBJ1-2; v_gene: TRBV28; d_gene: TRBD1; CDR3nt: TGTGCCAGCAGTTCGGGACAGGGAGGCGGCTACACCTTC; CDR3aa: CASSSGQGGGYTF
abundance: many; j_gene: TRBJ2-2; v_gene: TRBV27; d_gene: NA; CDR3nt: TGTGCCAGCAGTTTCAGACAGGTGACCGGGGAGCTGTTTTTT; CDR3aa: CASSFRQVTGELFF
abundance: many; j_gene: TRBJ2-7; v_gene: TRBV29-1; d_gene: NA; CDR3nt: TGCAGCGGCGGGGCAGGGACCGAGCAGTACTTC; CDR3aa: CSGGAGTEQYF
abundance: many; j_gene: TRBJ2-1; v_gene: TRBV7-9; d_gene: NA; CDR3nt: TGTGCCAGCAGCTTACAACCGGGGACAGGCTATAGCGGGAAGCGGTTCTTC; CDR3aa: CASSLQPGTGYSGKRFF
abundance: many; j_gene: TRBJ2-1; v_gene: TRBV10-2; d_gene: NA; CDR3nt: TGCGCCAGCAGTGAACCATTCTACAATGAGCAGTTCTTC; CDR3aa: CASSEPFYNEQFF
abundance: many; j_gene: TRBJ2-1; v_gene: TRBV11-3; d_gene: TRBD2; CDR3nt: TGTGCCAGCAGTTGGGGAACGGGAGGGACGAGGGGTGAGCAGTTCTTC; CDR3aa: CASSWGTGGTRGEQFF
abundance: many; j_gene: TRBJ1-2; v_gene: TRBV7-9; d_gene: NA; CDR3nt: TGTGCCAGCAGCCATACAGAAGCGCGTGGCTACACCTTC; CDR3aa: CASSHTEARGYTF
abundance: NA; j_gene: TRBJ2-1; v_gene: TRBV11-2; d_gene: TRBD1; CDR3nt: TGTGCCAGCAGCCGCTCGGGACAGCGGCGTAATGAGCAGTTCTTC; CDR3aa: CASSRSGQRRNEQFF
abundance: many; j_gene: TRBJ2-7; v_gene: TRBV20-1; d_gene: NA; CDR3nt: TGCAGTGCCTTCGACAGCTCCTACGAGCAGTACTTC; CDR3aa: CSAFDSSYEQYF